These T cell receptor beta chains were read from a single sample in a study of blood T cell repertoires in COVID-19. Only in-frame clones appear in the TCRdb table, and some are missing; sequencing was by immunoSEQ multiplex PCR. There are roughly 150,000 clones in the sample; 80% to 85% occur only once, and less than 5% lies in the top ten. Source material: peripheral blood. The receptors come from a woman aged 80 or over with acute or convalescent COVID-19. The CDR3 runs from the conserved cysteine through the conserved F or W. The D gene is left open where the match is weak. A row's size may be missing; if present it is once, few, many or a size class.

j_gene: TRBJ2-1; v_gene: TRBV18; abundance: .; d_gene: TRBD2; CDR3nt: TGTGCCAGCTCACCGGAGAGCGGGGGGTACAATGAGCAGTTCTTC; CDR3aa: CASSPESGGYNEQFF
j_gene: TRBJ2-7; v_gene: TRBV28; abundance: .; d_gene: .; CDR3nt: TGTGCCAGCAGTTCCTACTACGAGCAGTACTTC; CDR3aa: CASSSYYEQYF
j_gene: TRBJ1-3; v_gene: TRBV9; abundance: .; d_gene: TRBD1; CDR3nt: TGTGCCAGCAGCGTAGCATCCGGGACAGGGCGCTCTGGAAACACCATATATTTT; CDR3aa: CASSVASGTGRSGNTIYF
j_gene: TRBJ1-1; v_gene: TRBV4-1; abundance: .; d_gene: .; CDR3nt: TGCGCCAGCAGCCAAGATCTCCCCCGGAGAGCTTTCTTT; CDR3aa: CASSQDLPRRAFF
j_gene: TRBJ1-2; v_gene: TRBV19; abundance: .; d_gene: .; CDR3nt: TGTGCCAGTAGCCTAACAGGGTTGAACTATGGCTACACCTTC; CDR3aa: CASSLTGLNYGYTF
j_gene: TRBJ2-7; v_gene: TRBV5-4; abundance: .; d_gene: TRBD2; CDR3nt: TGTGCCAGCAGCCGGACTAGCGGGAGTGACGAGCAGTACTTC; CDR3aa: CASSRTSGSDEQYF
j_gene: TRBJ1-1; v_gene: TRBV5-1; abundance: .; d_gene: TRBD1; CDR3nt: TGCGCCAGCAGCTTGCGGACAGGCAAAATGAACACTGAAGCTTTCTTT; CDR3aa: CASSLRTGKMNTEAFF
j_gene: TRBJ2-1; v_gene: TRBV28; abundance: few; d_gene: TRBD2; CDR3nt: TGTGCCAGCAGTTTAAGAATGGGGGCTAGCGGGAGGCCCAGCTCCTACAATGAGCAGTTCTTC; CDR3aa: CASSLRMGASGRPSSYNEQFF
j_gene: TRBJ2-1; v_gene: TRBV18; abundance: .; d_gene: TRBD1; CDR3nt: TGTGCCAGCTCGCCTACCGGGACAGGGGGATACAATGAGCAGTTCTTC; CDR3aa: CASSPTGTGGYNEQFF
j_gene: TRBJ2-7; v_gene: TRBV3-1/TRBV3-2; abundance: .; d_gene: TRBD1; CDR3nt: TGTGCCAGCAGCCGCCGACAGGGACCGCTCTACGAGCAGTACTTC; CDR3aa: CASSRRQGPLYEQYF
j_gene: TRBJ1-2; v_gene: TRBV19; abundance: .; d_gene: .; CDR3nt: TGTGCCAGTACCCGGGGAAACTATGGCTACACCTTC; CDR3aa: CASTRGNYGYTF
j_gene: TRBJ2-7; v_gene: TRBV10-1; abundance: .; d_gene: TRBD1; CDR3nt: TGCCCCAGCAGACAACAGGGGTACGAGCAGTACTTC; CDR3aa: CPSRQQGYEQYF
j_gene: TRBJ1-5; v_gene: TRBV6-2/TRBV6-3; abundance: .; d_gene: TRBD1; CDR3nt: TGTGCCAGCAGTTACTCCAGGGACAGGGGTCTGACATATAGCAATCAGCCCCAGCATTTT; CDR3aa: CASSYSRDRGLTYSNQPQHF
j_gene: TRBJ2-5; v_gene: TRBV5-4; abundance: .; d_gene: .; CDR3nt: TGTGCCAGCTTTCACAGTACTCAAGAGACCCAGTACTTC; CDR3aa: CASFHSTQETQYF
j_gene: TRBJ2-4; v_gene: TRBV19; abundance: .; d_gene: TRBD1; CDR3nt: TGTGCCAGTAGTCCCCGGGACAGGGGCTCCCAAAACATTCAGTACTTC; CDR3aa: CASSPRDRGSQNIQYF
j_gene: TRBJ1-2; v_gene: TRBV30; abundance: .; d_gene: .; CDR3nt: TGTGCCTGGAGTGAGGGGATTCGCTACACCTTC; CDR3aa: CAWSEGIRYTF
j_gene: TRBJ2-1; v_gene: TRBV19; abundance: .; d_gene: TRBD2; CDR3nt: TGTGCCAGTACCCTTACCAGGCCGGGAGGGTTGGCCAATGAGCAGTTCTTC; CDR3aa: CASTLTRPGGLANEQFF
j_gene: TRBJ1-5; v_gene: TRBV18; abundance: .; d_gene: .; CDR3nt: TGTGCCAGCTCACCACAAGGGGATAGCAATCAGCCCCAGCATTTT; CDR3aa: CASSPQGDSNQPQHF
j_gene: TRBJ1-5; v_gene: TRBV6-5; abundance: .; d_gene: .; CDR3nt: TGTGCCAGCAGCCCATCAGGCAATCAGCCCCAGCATTTT; CDR3aa: CASSPSGNQPQHF
j_gene: TRBJ1-5; v_gene: TRBV19; abundance: .; d_gene: TRBD1; CDR3nt: TGTGCCAGTAGTATCCAGGGGGGAGAACAGCCCCAGCATTTT; CDR3aa: CASSIQGGEQPQHF
j_gene: TRBJ2-3; v_gene: TRBV5-1; abundance: .; d_gene: TRBD2; CDR3nt: TGCGCCAGCAGCTTGGAAGGTGGGACTAGCGGCTTCACAGATACGCAGTATTTT; CDR3aa: CASSLEGGTSGFTDTQYF
j_gene: TRBJ1-2; v_gene: TRBV24-1; abundance: .; d_gene: TRBD1; CDR3nt: TGTGCCACCAGTGAAACGACAGGGGGCGTCCGCTACACCTTC; CDR3aa: CATSETTGGVRYTF
j_gene: TRBJ1-1; v_gene: TRBV27; abundance: .; d_gene: .; CDR3nt: TGTGCCAGCAGCCGCGGGGGGGGCACTGAAGCTTTCTTT; CDR3aa: CASSRGGGTEAFF
j_gene: TRBJ2-5; v_gene: TRBV2; abundance: .; d_gene: TRBD1; CDR3nt: TGTGCCAGCACTACCGACAGGGGATTCGGAGAGACCCAGTACTTC; CDR3aa: CASTTDRGFGETQYF
j_gene: TRBJ2-7; v_gene: TRBV25-1; abundance: .; d_gene: TRBD2; CDR3nt: TGTGCCAGCAGGTTCGGACTAGGCAGTTCCATAGGTATGTACGAGCAGTACTTC; CDR3aa: CASRFGLGSSIGMYEQYF
j_gene: TRBJ2-1; v_gene: TRBV28; abundance: .; d_gene: .; CDR3nt: TGTGCCAGCAGTTTATATGGAGTTTTTGGGGACAACTACAATGAGCAGTTCTTC; CDR3aa: CASSLYGVFGDNYNEQFF
j_gene: TRBJ1-5; v_gene: TRBV28; abundance: .; d_gene: TRBD1; CDR3nt: TGTGCCAGCAGTTCCCCGGGACAGGGGTTATCGAGGCAGCCCCAGCATTTT; CDR3aa: CASSSPGQGLSRQPQHF
j_gene: TRBJ2-1; v_gene: TRBV20-1; abundance: .; d_gene: TRBD2; CDR3nt: TGTAGAGCGGGATACAATGAGCAGTTCTTC; CDR3aa: CRAGYNEQFF
j_gene: TRBJ2-5; v_gene: TRBV24-1; abundance: .; d_gene: TRBD1; CDR3nt: TGTGCCACCAGTGATGCACCTCGGACAGGGGTAGAGACCCAGTACTTC; CDR3aa: CATSDAPRTGVETQYF
j_gene: TRBJ1-1; v_gene: TRBV5-4; abundance: once; d_gene: .; CDR3nt: TGTGCCAGCAGCTTGGACCGGAGGGGTGAAGCTTTCTTT; CDR3aa: CASSLDRRGEAFF
j_gene: TRBJ1-2; v_gene: TRBV15; abundance: few; d_gene: .; CDR3nt: TGTGCCACCAGCAGGGGCTATTCTCCGGGACACCCAGACTATGGCTACACCTTC; CDR3aa: CATSRGYSPGHPDYGYTF
j_gene: TRBJ1-1; v_gene: TRBV5-1; abundance: .; d_gene: .; CDR3nt: TGCGCCAGCAGCGACGGACTCACTGAAGCTTTCTTT; CDR3aa: CASSDGLTEAFF
j_gene: TRBJ2-3; v_gene: TRBV9; abundance: .; d_gene: TRBD1; CDR3nt: TGTGCCAGCAGCGGAGCCGACAGGGTCAAACCTAGCACAGATACGCAGTATTTT; CDR3aa: CASSGADRVKPSTDTQYF
j_gene: TRBJ1-5; v_gene: TRBV18; abundance: .; d_gene: .; CDR3nt: TGTGCCAGCTCACCATCTAAAGAACAGCCCCAGCATTTT; CDR3aa: CASSPSKEQPQHF
j_gene: TRBJ1-5; v_gene: TRBV30; abundance: .; d_gene: .; CDR3nt: TGTGCCTGGAGTGCCGGGACAACCCGCAATCAGCCCCAGCATTTT; CDR3aa: CAWSAGTTRNQPQHF
j_gene: TRBJ2-3; v_gene: TRBV15; abundance: .; d_gene: TRBD1; CDR3nt: TGTGCCACCAGCAGAAGGACAGGCGGTGCAGATACGCAGTATTTT; CDR3aa: CATSRRTGGADTQYF
j_gene: TRBJ1-6; v_gene: TRBV9; abundance: once; d_gene: .; CDR3nt: TGTGCCAGCAGCATCCTTCCCGGAGGGGATAATTCACCCCTCCACTTT; CDR3aa: CASSILPGGDNSPLHF
j_gene: TRBJ2-4; v_gene: TRBV19; abundance: .; d_gene: .; CDR3nt: TGTGCCAGTAGTATCGGACAGCTACCCTACTTC; CDR3aa: CASSIGQLPYF
j_gene: TRBJ1-4; v_gene: TRBV28; abundance: .; d_gene: .; CDR3nt: TGTGCCAGCAGTTTTTCCCAGGTCCCTGAAAAACTGTTTTTT; CDR3aa: CASSFSQVPEKLFF
j_gene: TRBJ2-1; v_gene: TRBV24-1; abundance: once; d_gene: TRBD2; CDR3nt: TGTGCCACCAGAGCGGGAGGGGAGGTATACAATGAGCAGTTCTTC; CDR3aa: CATRAGGEVYNEQFF
j_gene: TRBJ2-5; v_gene: TRBV5-1; abundance: .; d_gene: .; CDR3nt: TGCGCCAGCAGCTTATATAGCGGCCTCCAAGAGACCCAGTACTTC; CDR3aa: CASSLYSGLQETQYF
j_gene: TRBJ1-4; v_gene: TRBV3-1/TRBV3-2; abundance: once; d_gene: TRBD1; CDR3nt: TGTGCCAGCAGCCCGGGGCCAGGGGGCGAACGTGAAAAACTGTTTTTT; CDR3aa: CASSPGPGGEREKLFF
j_gene: TRBJ2-7; v_gene: TRBV2; abundance: .; d_gene: .; CDR3nt: TGTGCCACGGGCTTGAGGGGGGGTAGCTACGAGCAGTACTTC; CDR3aa: CATGLRGGSYEQYF
j_gene: TRBJ2-7; v_gene: TRBV10-1; abundance: .; d_gene: .; CDR3nt: TGCGCCAGCAGTGAGTCCCCCAGGGAGCAGTACTTC; CDR3aa: CASSESPREQYF
j_gene: TRBJ1-2; v_gene: TRBV11-2; abundance: .; d_gene: .; CDR3nt: TGTGCCAGCAGCTCGATGGCGAGAGAGGTCCTTGGCTACACCTTC; CDR3aa: CASSSMAREVLGYTF
j_gene: TRBJ1-1; v_gene: TRBV18; abundance: .; d_gene: .; CDR3nt: TGTGCCAGCTCAAAAAGAGACAGTGGCAACACTGAAGCTTTCTTT; CDR3aa: CASSKRDSGNTEAFF
j_gene: TRBJ2-1; v_gene: TRBV7-2; abundance: few; d_gene: .; CDR3nt: TGTGCCAGCAGCTCCGACTGGGACTTTAATGAGCAGTTCTTC; CDR3aa: CASSSDWDFNEQFF
j_gene: TRBJ1-2; v_gene: TRBV11-2; abundance: .; d_gene: .; CDR3nt: TGTGCCAGCAGCTTAATAAGGACAGCTTATGGCTACACCTTC; CDR3aa: CASSLIRTAYGYTF
j_gene: TRBJ2-7; v_gene: TRBV28; abundance: .; d_gene: TRBD2; CDR3nt: TGTGCCAGCAGCTCCATTGTGGGGCTAGCGGAACTCTCCTACGAGCAGTACTTC; CDR3aa: CASSSIVGLAELSYEQYF
j_gene: TRBJ2-1; v_gene: TRBV7-8; abundance: .; d_gene: TRBD2; CDR3nt: TGTGCCAGCAGCTTACGTGGACTAGCGGGATCCTACAATGAGCAGTTCTTC; CDR3aa: CASSLRGLAGSYNEQFF
j_gene: TRBJ1-1; v_gene: TRBV7-6; abundance: .; d_gene: TRBD1; CDR3nt: TGTGCCAGCAGCTTATTAGGGACAGCTAACACTGAAGCTTTCTTT; CDR3aa: CASSLLGTANTEAFF